These 30 T cell receptor beta chains share one sample of origin, sequenced in a study of shared clonotypes between healthy human individuals. Profiled with immunoSEQ multiplex PCR; TCRdb holds only in-frame clones, not every one. The sample includes about 490,000 clones, about three quarters of them seen just once. The sample comprised PBMCs. These TCRs come from a woman aged 40 to 50 in good health. Some clones in this sample may be carry-over from other donors' samples.

The rearrangement joins TRBV28 to TRBJ1-4; 8 bases match TRBD1. Trimming cost V 5 bases and J 8 bases; bases outside gene matches: 7. The CDR3 runs to 14 residues. Germline values: CDR1 MDHEN, CDR2 SYDVKM. The DNA of the CDR3 is TGTGCCAGCAGTCCCGGACAGGGTACGGAAAAACTGTTTTTT. Translated, it gives CASSPGQGTEKLFF.

This clone came up a few times. This sequence joins TRBV30 and TRBJ2-7, with 7 bases lining up with TRBD1. With 0 bases clipped from V and 3 bases from J, the junction kept 8 bases outside the gene matches. The CDR3 is 15 amino acids. CDR1 and CDR2 from the germline V gene are GTSNPN and SVGIG (reference sequence). This CDR3 reads CAWSVQGGFYYEQYF. In DNA form, the CDR3 reads TGTGCCTGGAGTGTACAAGGGGGCTTCTACTACGAGCAGTACTTC.

The chain uses TRBV4-1 and TRBJ2-2; D remains ambiguous. CDR3 length: 17 residues. From germline, CDR1 is MGHRA and CDR2 YSYEKL. Deletions cut 2 bases from V and 7 bases from J, with 20 bases between. The chain's CDR3 is CASSQRVELVPGGELFF. The CDR3 region has the DNA TGCGCCAGCAGCCAAAGGGTAGAGCTGGTTCCCGGCGGGGAGCTGTTTTTT.

The sample holds a few counts of this clone. The chain uses TRBV5-5 and TRBJ2-7; 7 bases match TRBD1. V lost 3 bases to trimming and J lost 7 bases; unmatched junction nucleotides: 16. The V gene's germline CDR1 is SGHKS and CDR2 YYEKEE (reference sequence). The CDR3 spans 16 residues. In DNA form, the CDR3 reads TGTGCCAGCAGCTCCCCTTGGGACAGCACAAGGAGGGAGCAGTACTTC. It codes for CASSSPWDSTRREQYF.

V usage is TRBV7-9 and J usage is TRBJ2-7, with 7 positions matching TRBD1. The DNA end favors TRBJ2-5, so the J call may be wrong. This CDR3 contains 15 residues. From germline, CDR1 is SEHNR and CDR2 FQNEAQ (reference sequence). The CDR3 spells CASRSRQGTQETQYF. For the CDR3, the DNA is TGTGCCAGCAGATCAAGACAGGGCACCCAAGAGACCCAGTACTTC.

This chain connects TRBV4-1 to TRBJ2-5; a possible D gene is TRBD2 (6 bases). Trimming shortened V by 3 bases and J by 2 bases, and 28 bases separated the two germline ends. The CDR3 runs to 20 residues. Per the germline V gene, CDR1 is MGHRA and CDR2 is YSYEKL. The CDR3 coding sequence is TGCGCCAGCAGCCATTATCCCCCCGGGACTCGACCCTGGGGGCAAGAGACCCAGTACTTC. Translated, it gives CASSHYPPGTRPWGQETQYF.

This chain joins TRBV7-2 and TRBJ1-2; D gene ambiguous. The V end lost 1 base, the J end lost 8 bases, and 14 bases lay between the germline ends. The CDR3 has 14 amino acids. Germline CDR1 reads SGHTA; CDR2 reads FQGNSA. The CDR3 sequence: CASSLGPDYRGYTF. The CDR3 nucleotides are TGTGCCAGCAGCTTAGGTCCCGACTATCGGGGCTACACCTTC.

V gene TRBV18 combines with J gene TRBJ2-7; D ambiguous. V lost 0 bases to trimming and J lost 2 bases, with 8 bases between them. There are 14 residues in the CDR3. Germline V gene data show CDR1 as KGHSH and CDR2 as LQKENI. CDR3 loop: CASSPPLGTYEQYF. Here the CDR3 DNA reads TGTGCCAGCTCACCACCGTTGGGGACCTACGAGCAGTACTTC.

The V gene is TRBV18, the J gene TRBJ2-5; 7 bases are a match to TRBD1. This CDR3 is built from 14 residues. J lost 5 bases, V lost 3 bases, and 6 bases had no gene match. Germline V gives CDR1 KGHSH, CDR2 LQKENI. The CDR3 DNA sequence: TGTGCCAGCTCACCCAGACAGGGCCGGGAGACCCAGTACTTC. This codes for CASSPRQGRETQYF.

The V and J genes are TRBV27 and TRBJ2-2; 8 bases align to TRBD2. The V gene's germline CDR1 is MNHEY and CDR2 SMNVEV (reference sequence). Germline trimming cut 5 bases from V and 4 bases from J; bases unmatched to any gene: 6. This CDR3 region has 15 residues. The CDR3 DNA follows: TGTGCCAGCAGTCTATACGGGGGGGCCACCGGGGAGCTGTTTTTT. It specifies CASSLYGGATGELFF.

The chain joins TRBV4-2 to TRBJ2-7; TRBD1 matches 9 bases. The CDR3 length is 14 residues. V was clipped by 4 bases and J by 6 bases; unmatched bases: 7. Looked up from germline, CDR1 is LGHNA and CDR2 is YNFKEQ. As DNA, the CDR3 is TGTGCCAGCAGCCTTCGGGACAGGGAGGGCGAGCAGTACTTC. Encoded protein: CASSLRDREGEQYF.

This clone has just a few counts. This rearrangement joins TRBV7-2 to TRBJ2-1; the D call may be TRBD1 or TRBD2 (6 bases each). The CDR3 sequence is 14 residues long. Trimming pared 4 bases from V and 4 bases from J, leaving 11 bases between. Germline V gives CDR1 SGHTA, CDR2 FQGNSA. The CDR3 spells CASSSEGGYNEQFF. The CDR3 DNA is TGTGCCAGCAGCTCAGAGGGGGGATACAATGAGCAGTTCTTC.

V and J are TRBV30 and TRBJ1-4; D is unclear. The V gene lost 2 bases and the J gene lost 1 base, with 8 bases spanning the gap. This CDR3 spans 14 amino acids. Germline CDR1 reads GTSNPN; CDR2 reads SVGIG (reference sequence). The CDR3 DNA is TGTGCCTGGAGTTCGAAAGGAACTAATGAAAAACTGTTTTTT. Translation: CAWSSKGTNEKLFF.

The genes are TRBV7-3 and TRBJ2-7; TRBD2 aligns across 9 bases. The germline CDR1 and CDR2 sequences are SGHTA and FQGTGA. The CDR3 extends over 15 amino acids. Unmatched junction bases numbered 6, after V lost 4 bases and J lost 2 bases. The CDR3 DNA follows: TGTGCCAGCAGCTCACGACTAGCGGCTACCTACGAGCAGTACTTC. Translating it yields CASSSRLAATYEQYF. Together with reference TRBV7-3 and TRBJ2-7, the CDR3 gives the full variable domain: GAGVSQTPSNKVTEKGKYVELRCDPISGHTALYWYRQSLGQGPEFLIYFQGTGAADDSGLPNDRFFAVRPEGSVSTLKIQRTERGDSAVYLCASSSRLAATYEQYFGPGTRLTVT.

Only a few counts were recorded for this clone. The chain is built from TRBV5-6 and TRBJ2-5, with D possibly TRBD1 on 6 matching bases. The J call is uncertain, as TRBJ2-7 better fits the DNA end. Per germline, CDR1 SGHDT and CDR2 YYEEEE. This CDR3 is 14 amino acids long. CDR3 residues: CASSWGRVPGEQYF. The CDR3 nucleotides read TGTGCCAGCAGCTGGGGGCGAGTGCCTGGCGAGCAGTACTTC.

This rearrangement joins TRBV14 to TRBJ2-1; D is perhaps TRBD1 (7 bases). Trimming removed 4 bases from V and 2 bases from J, with 18 bases in between. CDR1 SGHDN and CDR2 FVKESK come from the germline V gene. This CDR3 contains 17 residues. DNA of the CDR3: TGTGCCAGCAGCCTCGGAGGGAGACAGGGACCCTACAATGAGCAGTTCTTC. Translating gives CASSLGGRQGPYNEQFF.

This chain uses TRBV23-1 with TRBJ1-5; tentatively, D is TRBD1 (5 bases). TRBV23-1 is given ORF status, its function remaining uncertain. With 0 bases removed from V and 6 bases from J, the gap between germline ends came to 12 bases. This CDR3 has 15 amino acids. CDR3 region: CASSQSGQLGQPQHF. DNA of the CDR3: TGCGCCAGCAGTCAATCGGGGCAGTTGGGTCAGCCCCAGCATTTT.

The chain is built from TRBV4-3 and TRBJ2-5; TRBD2 matches 10 bases. There are 17 residues in the CDR3. CDR1 is LGHNA, CDR2 YSLEER, per germline. The V gene end was trimmed by 0 bases and the J gene end by 5 bases; junction bases not matched to a gene: 9. The CDR3 loop is CASSQDQPSGSLETQYF. CDR3 nucleotides: TGCGCCAGCAGCCAAGATCAACCTAGCGGGAGTTTGGAGACCCAGTACTTC.

The chain is built from TRBV11-2 and TRBJ2-7, with a weak D call TRBD2 (5 bases). Germline values: CDR1 SGHAT, CDR2 FQNNGV. Trimming cost V 5 bases and J 3 bases, with 14 bases left between them. CDR3 length: 14 residues. In DNA form, the CDR3 reads TGTGCCAGCAGCGGACTGCGGAGCGGCTACGAGCAGTACTTC. It codes for CASSGLRSGYEQYF.

The chain has TRBV30 and TRBJ1-1, with a tentative D call TRBD1 (5 bases). V lost 3 bases, J lost 1 base, and 9 bases lay in between. The V gene's germline CDR1 is GTSNPN and CDR2 SVGIG (reference sequence). The length of the CDR3 is 13 residues. For the CDR3, the DNA is TGTGCCTGGAGCCGGGGGAGGAACACTGAAGCTTTCTTT. Its translation: CAWSRGRNTEAFF.

With regard to this clone: A far more abundant clone sits one base away, making this likely a read error. The sample holds other DNA sequences that translate to the same CDR3. V gene TRBV7-8 combines with J gene TRBJ2-3; D tentatively fits TRBD1 or TRBD2 (5 bases each). Trimming took off 3 bases at V and 9 bases at J, with 13 bases between the two ends. The CDR3 covers 13 residues. Germline CDR1 SGHVS, CDR2 FQNEAQ. CDR3 bases: TGTGCCAGCAGCTTGAGTGGTCGGGACACGCAGTATTTT. Translation: CASSLSGRDTQYF.

The chain recombines TRBV5-1 with TRBJ1-1; a weak D match, TRBD1 (5 bases). The V gene's germline CDR1 is SGHRS and CDR2 YFSETQ. V gave up 0 bases and J gave up 2 bases, with 8 bases separating them. This CDR3 contains 14 residues. The CDR3 nucleotides read TGCGCCAGCAGCTTGGACGGGACTAACACTGAAGCTTTCTTT. This encodes CASSLDGTNTEAFF.

V is TRBV27 and J is TRBJ2-5; 8 nucleotides agree with TRBD1. CDR3 length: 14 amino acids. After removal of 2 bases from V and 5 bases from J, the junction contained 4 bases not matched to a gene. In germline, CDR1 is MNHEY, CDR2 SMNVEV (reference sequence). CDR3 in amino acids: CASSLQGAVETQYF. CDR3 bases: TGTGCCAGCAGTTTACAGGGGGCGGTGGAGACCCAGTACTTC.

This clone was picked up a small number of times. V usage is TRBV30 and J usage is TRBJ1-6; D is unresolved. CDR1 and CDR2 (germline): GTSNPN, SVGIG (reference sequence). V lost 4 bases to trimming and J lost 9 bases, with 13 bases between them. The CDR3 consists of 13 residues. The CDR3 coding sequence is TGTGCCTGGACGGGCGTAGTGGGTTCACCCCTCCACTTT. This gives the protein CAWTGVVGSPLHF.

In this sample, this clone turned up once. The chain joins TRBV11-3 to TRBJ1-3, with D tentatively TRBD1 (6 bases). This CDR3 has 17 amino acids. CDR1 is SGHNT and CDR2 is YENEEA in the germline V gene. Trimming took 4 bases from V and 3 from J, leaving 19 bases between them. CDR3 protein: CASSSPPPTGHGNTIYF. The CDR3 DNA reads as TGTGCCAGCAGCTCACCCCCCCCCACAGGGCATGGAAACACCATATATTTT. Looking up the rest from reference TRBV11-3 and TRBJ1-3 gives the full variable domain: EAGVVQSPRYKIIEKKQPVAFWCNPISGHNTLYWYLQNLGQGPELLIRYENEEAVDDSQLPKDRFSAERLKGVDSTLKIQPAELGDSAVYLCASSSPPPTGHGNTIYFGEGSWLTVV.

The gene calls are TRBV2 and TRBJ2-1; 8 bases line up with TRBD1. V trimming: 3 bases; J trimming: 10 bases; junction bases outside the gene matches: 2. CDR3 length: 12 residues. CDR1 and CDR2 (germline): SNHLY, FYNNEI. DNA for the CDR3: TGTGCCAGCAGTGACAGGGGGCGGGAGCAGTTCTTC. Translated, it gives CASSDRGREQFF.

The chain is built from TRBV19 and TRBJ2-1; perhaps TRBD2 as D (5 bases). The CDR3 has 12 amino acids. V was clipped by 7 bases and J by 9 bases, with 13 bases between them. The germline CDR1 and CDR2 sequences are LNHDA and SQIVND (reference sequence). The CDR3 is CASTSPAGEQFF. As DNA, the CDR3 is TGTGCCAGTACCTCCCCCGCGGGTGAGCAGTTCTTC.

This clone was counted a few times. V gene TRBV7-2 combines with J gene TRBJ2-7, with D unresolved. V was shortened by 5 bases and J by 0 bases, with 8 bases between the two germline ends. This CDR3 spans 13 amino acids. The V gene's germline CDR1 is SGHTA and CDR2 FQGNSA. The DNA for the CDR3 is TGTGCCAGCAGCCTCCAAAGCTCCTACGAGCAGTACTTC. As protein: CASSLQSSYEQYF. Combining the CDR3 with reference TRBV7-2 and TRBJ2-7 gives the whole variable domain GAGVSQSPSNKVTEKGKDVELRCDPISGHTALYWYRQSLGQGLEFLIYFQGNSAPDKSGLPSDRFSAERTGGSVSTLTIQRTQQEDSAVYLCASSLQSSYEQYFGPGTRLTVT.

The chain uses TRBV4-1 and TRBJ1-5, with D maybe TRBD1 (5 bases). The CDR3 contains 14 residues. Germline V gene sequence: CDR1 MGHRA, CDR2 YSYEKL. V was pared by 1 base and J by 7 bases, with 11 bases between. DNA of the CDR3: TGCGCCAGCAGCCAAGGAGGGGTGGAGCAGCCCCAGCATTTT. It is translated as CASSQGGVEQPQHF.

The rearrangement links TRBV10-3 to TRBJ2-3, with a weak D call TRBD2 (6 bases). This CDR3 spans 16 amino acids. Trimming cost V 5 bases and J 0 bases, with 15 bases left between them. Per germline, CDR1 ENHRY and CDR2 SYGVKD. The CDR3 nucleotides are TGTGCCATCAGTCGAACCATAAGCGGGAGCACAGATACGCAGTATTTT. This sequence encodes CAISRTISGSTDTQYF.